This TCR beta chain was obtained from a study of T cells in Graves' hyperthyroidism and ophthalmopathy. A roughly 9.3 ml volume of fresh peripheral blood provided the PBMCs. The CDR3 runs to 14 residues. The germline V and J ends were trimmed by 2 bases and 9 bases, with 17 bases remaining between them. Germline CDR1 is MNHNS and CDR2 is SASEGT. RNA transcripts provided the source from which TCR beta CDR3 regions were amplified. Initially, a first-round RT-PCR of the TCR CDR3 employed the HTBI primer set. One entry per CDR3 protein results from TCRdb running MiXCR on the multiplex PCR reads. The data contain a few hundred thousand distinct CDR3 sequences, just over 14% of them singletons. This clonotype was recorded at least ten times.

The receptor was isolated from a woman aged 40 to 50 with Graves' hyperthyroidism that later progressed to Graves' ophthalmopathy. The chain has TRBV6-1 and TRBJ2-7; D gene ambiguous. The specimen sequenced was blood. CDR3 bases: TGTGCCAGCAGTGAATTCGTGACGGGCGGCAGGCAGTACTTC. Translation: CASSEFVTGGRQYF.